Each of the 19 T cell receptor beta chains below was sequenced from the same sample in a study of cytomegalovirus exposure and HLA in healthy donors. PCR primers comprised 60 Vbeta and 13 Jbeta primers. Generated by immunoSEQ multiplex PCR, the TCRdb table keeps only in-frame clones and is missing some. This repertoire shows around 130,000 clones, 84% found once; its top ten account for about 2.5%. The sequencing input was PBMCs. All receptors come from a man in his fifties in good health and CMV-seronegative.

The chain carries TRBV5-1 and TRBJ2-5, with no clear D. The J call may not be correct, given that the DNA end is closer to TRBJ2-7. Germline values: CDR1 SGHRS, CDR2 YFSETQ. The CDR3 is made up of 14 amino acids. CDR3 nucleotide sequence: TGCGCCAGCAGCTTGGGTGGCAGTAACTACGAGCAGTACTTC. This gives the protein CASSLGGSNYEQYF.

The CDR3 protein is CASSQDASPNTQYF. The CDR3 bases are TGCGCCAGCAGCCAAGACGCCAGTCCAAATACGCAGTATTTT. J is TRBJ2-3 and V is TRBV4-1; no clear D. Per germline, CDR1 MGHRA and CDR2 YSYEKL. The ends were cut back, 0 bases at V and 7 bases at J, with 11 bases in the middle. The CDR3 contains 14 residues.

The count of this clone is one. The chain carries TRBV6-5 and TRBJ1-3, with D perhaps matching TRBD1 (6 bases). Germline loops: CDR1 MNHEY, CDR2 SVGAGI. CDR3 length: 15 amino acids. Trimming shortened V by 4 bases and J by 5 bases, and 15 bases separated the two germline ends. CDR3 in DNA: TGTGCCAGCAGTTCGGACAGAACTGGGAGAAACACCATATATTTT. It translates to CASSSDRTGRNTIYF.

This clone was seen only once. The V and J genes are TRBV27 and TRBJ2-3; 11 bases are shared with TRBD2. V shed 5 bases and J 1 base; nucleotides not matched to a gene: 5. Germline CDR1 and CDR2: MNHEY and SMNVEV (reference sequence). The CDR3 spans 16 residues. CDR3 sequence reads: CASSPGTSGRTDTQYF. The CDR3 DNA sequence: TGTGCCAGCAGTCCAGGGACTAGCGGACGCACAGATACGCAGTATTTT.

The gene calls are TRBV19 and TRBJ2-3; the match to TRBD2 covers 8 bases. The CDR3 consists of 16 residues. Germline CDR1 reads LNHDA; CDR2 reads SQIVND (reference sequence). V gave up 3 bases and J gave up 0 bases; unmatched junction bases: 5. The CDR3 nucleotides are TGTGCCAGTAGTATGAGTAGCGGGAAGAGCACAGATACGCAGTATTTT. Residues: CASSMSSGKSTDTQYF.

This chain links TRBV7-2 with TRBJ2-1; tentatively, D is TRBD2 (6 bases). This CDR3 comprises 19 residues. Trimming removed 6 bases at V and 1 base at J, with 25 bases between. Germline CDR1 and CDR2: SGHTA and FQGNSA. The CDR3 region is CASSPGTDYTLYSYNEQFF. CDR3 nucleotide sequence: TGTGCCAGCAGTCCCGGGACGGACTACACCTTATATTCCTACAATGAGCAGTTCTTC.

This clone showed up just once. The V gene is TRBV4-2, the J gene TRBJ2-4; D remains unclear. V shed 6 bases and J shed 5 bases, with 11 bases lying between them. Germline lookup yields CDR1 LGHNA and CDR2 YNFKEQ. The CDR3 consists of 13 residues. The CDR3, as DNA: TGTGCCAGCAGTCTCTCGTCGGAAAACATTCAGTACTTC. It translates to CASSLSSENIQYF.

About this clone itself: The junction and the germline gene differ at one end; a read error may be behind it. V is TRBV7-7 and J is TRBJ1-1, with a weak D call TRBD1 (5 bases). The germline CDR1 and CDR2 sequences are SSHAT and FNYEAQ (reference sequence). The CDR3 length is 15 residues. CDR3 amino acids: CASSRYDSLNTEAFF. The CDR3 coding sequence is TGTGCTAGCAGCCGGTACGACAGTCTGAACACTGAAGCTTTCTTT.

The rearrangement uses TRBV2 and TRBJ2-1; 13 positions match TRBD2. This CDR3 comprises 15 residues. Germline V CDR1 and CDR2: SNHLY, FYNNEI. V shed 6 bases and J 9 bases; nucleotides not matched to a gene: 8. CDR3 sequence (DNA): TGTGCCAGCAGAAGACTAGCGGGGGGTGGGGGTGAGCAGTTCTTC. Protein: CASRRLAGGGGEQFF.

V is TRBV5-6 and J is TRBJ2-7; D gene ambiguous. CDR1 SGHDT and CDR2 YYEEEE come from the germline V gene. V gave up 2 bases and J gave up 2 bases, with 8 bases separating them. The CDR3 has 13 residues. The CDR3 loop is CASSLRVPYEQYF. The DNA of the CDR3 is TGTGCCAGCAGCTTACGGGTACCCTACGAGCAGTACTTC.

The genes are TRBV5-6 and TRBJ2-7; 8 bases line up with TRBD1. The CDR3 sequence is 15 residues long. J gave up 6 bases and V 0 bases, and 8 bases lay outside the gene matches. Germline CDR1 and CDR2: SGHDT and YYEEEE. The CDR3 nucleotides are TGTGCCAGCAGCTTGGATGGGACAGGCCATCCCGAGCAGTACTTC. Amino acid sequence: CASSLDGTGHPEQYF.

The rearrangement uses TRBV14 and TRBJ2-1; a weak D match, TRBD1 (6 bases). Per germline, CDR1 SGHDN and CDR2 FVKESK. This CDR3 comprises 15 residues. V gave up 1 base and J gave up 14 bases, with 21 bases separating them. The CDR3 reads CASSQGRGTRAFKFF. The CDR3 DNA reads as TGTGCCAGCAGCCAAGGTAGGGGGACAAGGGCCTTCAAGTTCTTC.

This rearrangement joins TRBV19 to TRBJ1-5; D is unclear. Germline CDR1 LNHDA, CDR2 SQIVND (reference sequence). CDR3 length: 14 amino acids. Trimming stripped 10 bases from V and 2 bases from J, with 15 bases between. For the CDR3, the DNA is TGTGCCATGCGCCGGTCGGTGGGCAATCAGCCCCAGCATTTT. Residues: CAMRRSVGNQPQHF.

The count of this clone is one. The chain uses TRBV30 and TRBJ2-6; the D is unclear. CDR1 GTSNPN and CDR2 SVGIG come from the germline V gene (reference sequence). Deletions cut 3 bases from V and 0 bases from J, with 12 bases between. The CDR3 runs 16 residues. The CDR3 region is CAWSDRRLSGANVLTF. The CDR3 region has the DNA TGTGCCTGGAGCGACCGGCGGCTCTCTGGGGCCAACGTCCTGACTTTC.

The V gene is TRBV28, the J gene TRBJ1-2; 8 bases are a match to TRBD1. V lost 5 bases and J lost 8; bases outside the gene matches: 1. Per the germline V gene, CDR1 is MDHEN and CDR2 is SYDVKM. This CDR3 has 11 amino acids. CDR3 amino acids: CASSDRGGYTF. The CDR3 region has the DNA TGTGCCAGCAGTGACAGGGGAGGCTACACCTTC.

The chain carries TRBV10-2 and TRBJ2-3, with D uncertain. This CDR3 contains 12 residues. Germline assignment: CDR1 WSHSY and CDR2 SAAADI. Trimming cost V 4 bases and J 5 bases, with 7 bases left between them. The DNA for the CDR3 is TGCGCCAGCAGTGCCTTGTTAGATACGCAGTATTTT. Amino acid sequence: CASSALLDTQYF.

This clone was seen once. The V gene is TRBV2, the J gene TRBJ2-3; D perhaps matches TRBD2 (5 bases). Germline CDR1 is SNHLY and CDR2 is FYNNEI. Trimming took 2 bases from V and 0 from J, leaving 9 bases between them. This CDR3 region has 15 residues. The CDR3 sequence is CASSERGLSTDTQYF. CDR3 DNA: TGTGCCAGCAGTGAACGGGGTTTAAGCACAGATACGCAGTATTTT.

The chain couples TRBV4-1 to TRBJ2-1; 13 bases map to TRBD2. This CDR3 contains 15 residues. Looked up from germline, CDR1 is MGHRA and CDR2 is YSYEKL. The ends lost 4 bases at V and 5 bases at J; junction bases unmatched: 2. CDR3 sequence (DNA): TGCGCCAGCAGCCGGGGGACTAGCGGGGACAATGAGCAGTTCTTC. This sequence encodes CASSRGTSGDNEQFF.

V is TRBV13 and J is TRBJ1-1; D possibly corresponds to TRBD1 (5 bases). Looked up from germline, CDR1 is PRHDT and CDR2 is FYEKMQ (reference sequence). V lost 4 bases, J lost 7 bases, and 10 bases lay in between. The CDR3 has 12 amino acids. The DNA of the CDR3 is TGTGCCAGCAGCTCCCAGGGATTTGAAGCTTTCTTT. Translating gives CASSSQGFEAFF.